These 5 T cell receptor beta chains came from one sample sequenced in a study of blood T cell repertoires in COVID-19 (dated by TCRdb to the early 2020s). Library generation was performed with the immunoSEQ multiplex PCR assay. Sourced from immuneACCESS, this table was stored by TCRdb with only in-frame sequences that have V and J called. A share of the clones is absent; for the studies checked, an unresolved V gene accounts for under half, and the remainder has no known explanation. Across this sample there are 260,000 or so clones, with roughly 82% seen only once. The ten biggest clones cover 4.7% of the sample. Input material: peripheral blood. The receptors stem from a woman between 65 and 79 years old with acute or convalescent COVID-19.

This chain links TRBV5-1 with TRBJ1-4; D not certain. The V gene's germline CDR1 is SGHRS and CDR2 YFSETQ. The CDR3 spans 14 residues. Trimming removed 4 bases at V and 3 bases at J, with 10 bases between. DNA of the CDR3: TGCGCCAGCAGCCGTGAAGCTTCTAATGAAAAACTGTTTTTT. Translation gives CASSREASNEKLFF.

The rearrangement joins TRBV9 to TRBJ2-7; perhaps TRBD2 as D (6 bases). This CDR3 has 16 amino acids. Looked up from germline, CDR1 is SGDLS and CDR2 is YYNGEE. V lost 4 bases and J 6 bases, leaving 23 bases between the germline ends. The CDR3 loop reads CASSPEGGWGLSEQYF. The CDR3 DNA reads as TGTGCCAGCAGCCCAGAAGGAGGTTGGGGACTGAGCGAGCAGTACTTC.

The J gene is TRBJ1-2, the V gene TRBV7-6; perhaps TRBD1 as D (6 bases). CDR1 is SGHVS, CDR2 FNYEAQ, per germline. CDR3 length: 14 amino acids. Deletions cut 5 bases from V and 4 bases from J, with 14 bases between. The CDR3 loop is CASSPTGFPYGYTF. DNA of the CDR3: TGTGCCAGCAGCCCCACAGGGTTCCCCTATGGCTACACCTTC.

The V and J genes are TRBV5-1 and TRBJ1-1, with TRBD1 as a possible D gene (6 bases). V lost 2 bases, J lost 1 base, and 12 bases lay in between. This CDR3 has 15 residues. In germline, CDR1 is SGHRS, CDR2 YFSETQ. CDR3 amino acids: CASSFRGLENTEAFF. In DNA form, the CDR3 reads TGCGCCAGCAGCTTTAGGGGGTTGGAGAACACTGAAGCTTTCTTT.

The chain combines TRBV3-1 (or the pseudogene TRBV3-2) with TRBJ2-5; TRBD2 aligns across 7 bases. CDR3 size: 17 residues. Per the germline V gene, CDR1 is LGHDT and CDR2 is YNNKEL (reference sequence). Losses at the gene ends were 1 base for V and 3 bases for J; bases not matched to a gene: 11. The DNA of the CDR3 is TGTGCCAGCAGCCAAGGTCGGCAGCGGGGAAGAGAAGAGACCCAGTACTTC. Amino acid sequence: CASSQGRQRGREETQYF.